The clone carrying this TCR beta chain was seen repeatedly, ten times or more. Its antigen is undetermined. The CDR3 sequence is 12 residues long. Germline V CDR1 and CDR2: SGHTA, FQGNSA. V dropped 1 base and J dropped 5 bases, with 6 bases sitting between them. These data originate in a study of blood T cells in healthy people across ages. The wider study: Through template switching, about one barcoded beta molecule was captured per two T cells, as measured in model experiments.

A second PCR, run for about 7 to 11 cycles, used a sample-barcoded 5' primer plus a J-beta primer mix. TCRdb independently ran MiXCR on the 5' RACE reads; one entry per CDR3 protein. This sample has 800,000 or so distinct CDR3 sequences, with 20% to 25% found just once. Study-level findings and limits: Older age went with lower TCR beta diversity per million T cells, in a roughly linear way.

Another study also made use of these data, one on T cells of mothers and their children. Per that study: Roughly six children and their three healthy Caucasian mothers were the donors.

Sequenced sample: blood. V usage is TRBV7-2 and J usage is TRBJ2-7; D not certain. This TCR was recovered from a boy aged 5-17 years in good health. CDR3 nucleotides: TGTGCCAGCAGCTTAGGTGGCCACGAGCAGTACTTC. Translating gives CASSLGGHEQYF.